The rows below give T cell receptor beta chains drawn from one sample of a study of CD8 T cells in ankylosing spondylitis. MiXCR, applied by TCRdb to the 5' RACE reads, yields one record per CDR3 protein. The table lists some 29,000 distinct CDR3 sequences, roughly 7.9% of them singletons. Specimen: blood, either unsorted or a sorted T cell fraction (not recorded which). These receptors were taken from a male donor with ankylosing spondylitis or in good health (not recorded which). Each CDR3 is given with its conserved first and last residue. D genes are given only for firm matches. Rows give clone size only sometimes, using once, few, many, or a class for an expanded clone.

d_call | j_call | clone_size | v_call | cdr3_length | cdr3_aa | cdr3_nt
NA | TRBJ2-1 | many | TRBV4-1 | 13 | CASSQGDTPEQFF | TGCGCCAGCAGCCAAGGGGACACCCCTGAGCAGTTCTTC
NA | TRBJ2-3 | many | TRBV9 | 16 | CASSGGASGFLDTQYF | TGTGCCAGCAGCGGGGGGGCTAGCGGCTTTTTGGATACGCAGTATTTT
NA | TRBJ2-5 | many | TRBV3-1 | 15 | CASSQRTGGQETQYF | TGTGCCAGCAGCCAAAGGACCGGGGGACAAGAGACCCAGTACTTC
NA | TRBJ2-7 | medium-sized | TRBV5-1 | 13 | CASSFGGDHEQYF | TGCGCCAGCAGCTTTGGCGGGGACCACGAGCAGTACTTC
TRBD2 | TRBJ2-3 | NA | TRBV18 | 16 | CASSPVLAGGTDTQYF | TGTGCCAGCTCACCCGTTCTAGCGGGAGGGACAGATACGCAGTATTTT
NA | TRBJ2-1 | many | TRBV18 | 14 | CASSPQGALDEQFF | TGTGCCAGCTCACCACAGGGTGCGCTGGATGAGCAGTTCTTC
NA | TRBJ2-7 | many | TRBV18 | 12 | CASSLNWREQYF | TGTGCCAGCTCTCTGAATTGGCGCGAGCAGTACTTC
TRBD2 | TRBJ2-1 | many | TRBV20-1 | 17 | CSARDAASGSGQNEQFF | TGCAGTGCTAGAGATGCGGCTAGCGGGAGTGGACAGAATGAGCAGTTCTTC
TRBD1 | TRBJ1-5 | many | TRBV19 | 16 | CASSIGTGGGNQPQHF | TGTGCCAGTAGTATTGGGACAGGGGGAGGCAATCAGCCCCAGCATTTT
TRBD2 | TRBJ2-5 | many | TRBV20-1 | 15 | CSARLPGTSGETQYF | TGCAGTGCTAGGTTACCCGGGACTAGCGGGGAGACCCAGTACTTC
NA | TRBJ2-5 | many | TRBV2 | 15 | CASSEAGVKQETQYF | TGTGCCAGCAGTGAAGCGGGAGTGAAACAAGAGACCCAGTACTTC
NA | TRBJ2-7 | many | TRBV27 | 13 | CASTHLQGHEQYF | TGTGCCAGCACCCACCTACAGGGTCACGAGCAGTACTTC
NA | TRBJ1-1 | many | TRBV6-5 | 12 | CASSYSGGEAFF | TGTGCCAGCAGTTACTCGGGGGGTGAAGCTTTCTTT
TRBD1 | TRBJ2-2 | NA | TRBV3-1 | 16 | CASSRWTGDNTGELFF | TGTGCCAGCAGCCGATGGACAGGGGATAACACCGGGGAGCTGTTTTTT
NA | TRBJ2-1 | many | TRBV9 | 15 | CASSVGGRSYNEQFF | TGTGCCAGCAGCGTAGGAGGGAGATCCTACAATGAGCAGTTCTTC
TRBD1 | TRBJ1-5 | many | TRBV3-1 | 17 | CASSQSKGQLFNQPQHF | TGTGCCAGCAGCCAATCAAAGGGACAGCTTTTCAATCAGCCCCAGCATTTT
NA | TRBJ2-1 | many | TRBV7-8 | 14 | CASSLPLTDNEQFF | TGTGCCAGCAGCTTACCATTGACAGACAATGAGCAGTTCTTC
TRBD1 | TRBJ2-7 | medium-sized | TRBV5-1 | 16 | CASSRPRQGPTYEQYF | TGCGCCAGCAGCCGACCAAGACAGGGGCCCACCTACGAGCAGTACTTC